This TCR beta chain was captured in a study of OX40 agonist ivuxolimab in advanced cancers. Findings and limits, study-wide: Averaged across samples, CD8+ T cells carried more expanded clones than CD4+ did.

Using immunoSEQ multiplex PCR, the repertoire was profiled, and TCRdb retains in-frame clones only, with some absent. The sample has tens of thousands of clones; 80% to 85% are singletons. In the case of this clone: Antigen specificity is unknown.

In germline, CDR1 is SGHAT, CDR2 FQNNGV. V was shortened by 4 bases and J by 2 bases, with 11 bases between the two germline ends. The CDR3 runs 14 residues. This material consisted of CD4+ or CD8+ T cells sorted from blood, taken in a trial of the OX40 agonist ivuxolimab. This TCR derives from an adult with an advanced solid tumor such as melanoma, head and neck, liver or kidney cancer. The V and J genes are TRBV11-2 and TRBJ1-2; TRBD1 might be the D (5 bases). DNA for the CDR3: TGTGCCAGCAGCTCTCTCAGGACAAACTATGGCTACACCTTC. Translating gives CASSSLRTNYGYTF.